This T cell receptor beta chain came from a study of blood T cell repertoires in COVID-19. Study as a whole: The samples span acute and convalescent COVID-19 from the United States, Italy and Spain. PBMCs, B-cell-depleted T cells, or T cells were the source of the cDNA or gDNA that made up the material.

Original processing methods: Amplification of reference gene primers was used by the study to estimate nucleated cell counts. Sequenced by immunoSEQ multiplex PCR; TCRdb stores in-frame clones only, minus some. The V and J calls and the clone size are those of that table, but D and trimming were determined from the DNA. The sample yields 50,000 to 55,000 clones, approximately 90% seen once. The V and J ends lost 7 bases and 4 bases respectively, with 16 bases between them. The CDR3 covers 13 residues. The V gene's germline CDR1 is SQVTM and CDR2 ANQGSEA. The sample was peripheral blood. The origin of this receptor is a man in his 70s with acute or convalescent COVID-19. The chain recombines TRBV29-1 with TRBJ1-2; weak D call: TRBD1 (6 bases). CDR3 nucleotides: TGCAGCGACGGACAGCCCCAGGGCTATGGCTACACCTTC. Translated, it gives CSDGQPQGYGYTF. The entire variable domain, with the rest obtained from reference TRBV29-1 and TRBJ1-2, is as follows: SAVISQKPSRDICQRGTSLTIQCQVDSQVTMMFWYRQQPGQSLTLIATANQGSEATYESGFVIDKFPISRPNLTFSTLTVSNMSPEDSSIYLCSDGQPQGYGYTFGSGTRLTVV.